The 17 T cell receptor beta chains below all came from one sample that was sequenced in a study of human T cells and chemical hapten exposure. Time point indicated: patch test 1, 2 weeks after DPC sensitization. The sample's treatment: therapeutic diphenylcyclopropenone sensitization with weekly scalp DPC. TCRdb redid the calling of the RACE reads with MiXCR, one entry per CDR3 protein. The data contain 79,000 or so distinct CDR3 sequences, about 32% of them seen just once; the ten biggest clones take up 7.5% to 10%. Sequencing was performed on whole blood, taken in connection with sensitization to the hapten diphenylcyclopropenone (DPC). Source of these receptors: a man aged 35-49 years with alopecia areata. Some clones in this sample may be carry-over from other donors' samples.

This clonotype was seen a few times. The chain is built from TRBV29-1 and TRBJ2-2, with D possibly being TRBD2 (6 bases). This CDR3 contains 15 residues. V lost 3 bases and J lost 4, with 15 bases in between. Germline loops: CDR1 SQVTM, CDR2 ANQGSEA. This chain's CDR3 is CSVDRAGTGTGELFF. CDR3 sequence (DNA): TGCAGCGTTGATAGGGCAGGGACTGGCACCGGGGAGCTGTTTTTT.

The CDR3 DNA reads as TGTGCCAGCAGCTTGGAGGGAACCATCAAGAATGAAAAACTGTTTTTT. Translated: CASSLEGTIKNEKLFF. The chain combines TRBV7-9 with TRBJ1-4; D is unresolved. Trimming stripped 3 bases from V and 5 bases from J, with 16 bases between. The CDR3 has 16 amino acids. The V gene's germline CDR1 is SEHNR and CDR2 FQNEAQ (reference sequence). Full variable domain (outside the CDR3, taken from reference TRBV7-9 and TRBJ1-4): DTGVSQNPRHKITKRGQNVTFRCDPISEHNRLYWYRQTLGQGPEFLTYFQNEAQLEKSRLLSDRFSAERPKGSFSTLEIQRTEQGDSAMYLCASSLEGTIKNEKLFFGSGTQLSVL.

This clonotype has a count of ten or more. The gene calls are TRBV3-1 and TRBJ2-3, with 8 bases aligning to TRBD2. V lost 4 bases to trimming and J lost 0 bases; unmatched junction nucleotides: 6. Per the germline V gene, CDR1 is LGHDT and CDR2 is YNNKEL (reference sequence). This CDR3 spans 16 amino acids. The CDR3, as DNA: TGTGCCAGCAGCCCCCTCGCTAGCGGGAGCACAGATACGCAGTATTTT. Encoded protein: CASSPLASGSTDTQYF.

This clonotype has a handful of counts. As DNA, the CDR3 is TGCAGTGCTAGAGACTCGGGGTTGGGGAACACTGAAGCTTTCTTT. Its protein product is CSARDSGLGNTEAFF. The chain links TRBV20-1 to TRBJ1-1; D is ambiguous. V was shortened by 0 bases and J by 1 base, with 12 bases between the two germline ends. This CDR3 comprises 15 residues. Germline V lookup: CDR1 DFQATT, CDR2 SNEGSKA (reference sequence).

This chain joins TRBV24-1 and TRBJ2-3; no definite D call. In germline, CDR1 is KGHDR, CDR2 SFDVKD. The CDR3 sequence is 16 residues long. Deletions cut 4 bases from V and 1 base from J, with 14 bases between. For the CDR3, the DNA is TGTGCCACCAGTGACGGCTGGGTCGGAGGCACAGATACGCAGTATTTT. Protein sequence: CATSDGWVGGTDTQYF.

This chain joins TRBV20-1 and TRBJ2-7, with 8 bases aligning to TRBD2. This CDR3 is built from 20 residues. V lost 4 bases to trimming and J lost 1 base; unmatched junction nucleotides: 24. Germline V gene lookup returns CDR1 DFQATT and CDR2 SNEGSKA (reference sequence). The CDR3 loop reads CSAIEPFKTSDPGGSYEQYF. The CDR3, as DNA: TGCAGTGCTATAGAGCCCTTTAAGACTAGCGACCCGGGAGGGTCCTACGAGCAGTACTTC.

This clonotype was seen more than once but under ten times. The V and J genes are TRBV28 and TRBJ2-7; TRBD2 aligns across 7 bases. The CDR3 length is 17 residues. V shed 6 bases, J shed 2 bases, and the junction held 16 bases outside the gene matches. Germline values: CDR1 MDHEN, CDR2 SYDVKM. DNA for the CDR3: TGTGCCAGCAGAGGACTAGGAGCAGGACCGCCAACCTACGAGCAGTACTTC. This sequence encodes CASRGLGAGPPTYEQYF. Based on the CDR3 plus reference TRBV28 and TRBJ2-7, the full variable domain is DVKVTQSSRYLVKRTGEKVFLECVQDMDHENMFWYRQDPGLGLRLIYFSYDVKMKEKGDIPEGYSVSREKKERFSLILESASTNQTSMYLCASRGLGAGPPTYEQYFGPGTRLTVT.

The CDR3 protein is CASSRTSADTQYF. CDR3 DNA: TGCGCCAGCAGCCGGACTAGCGCAGATACGCAGTATTTT. V gene TRBV5-1 combines with J gene TRBJ2-3, with 9 bases fitting TRBD2. From germline, CDR1 is SGHRS and CDR2 YFSETQ. J lost 4 bases, V lost 4 bases, and 1 base had no gene match. The CDR3 has 13 amino acids.

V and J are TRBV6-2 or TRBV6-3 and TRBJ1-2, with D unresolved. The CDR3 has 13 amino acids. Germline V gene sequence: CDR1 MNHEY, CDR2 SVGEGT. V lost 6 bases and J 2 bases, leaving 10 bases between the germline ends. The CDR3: CASSYTENYGYTF. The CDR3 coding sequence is TGTGCCAGCAGCTACACAGAGAACTATGGCTACACCTTC.

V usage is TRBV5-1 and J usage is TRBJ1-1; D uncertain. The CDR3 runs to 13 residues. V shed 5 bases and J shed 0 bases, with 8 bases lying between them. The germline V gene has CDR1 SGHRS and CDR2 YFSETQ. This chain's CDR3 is CASRRALNTEAFF. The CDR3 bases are TGCGCCAGCAGAAGGGCCCTGAACACTGAAGCTTTCTTT.

This CDR3 reads CASSPRDFYNEQFF. CDR3 bases: TGCGCCAGCAGTCCCCGGGACTTCTACAATGAGCAGTTCTTC. J is TRBJ2-1 and V is TRBV10-2; tentative D call: TRBD2 (6 bases). The CDR3 has 14 residues. Trimming removed 5 bases from V and 3 bases from J, with 11 bases in between. Germline CDR1 and CDR2: WSHSY and SAAADI.

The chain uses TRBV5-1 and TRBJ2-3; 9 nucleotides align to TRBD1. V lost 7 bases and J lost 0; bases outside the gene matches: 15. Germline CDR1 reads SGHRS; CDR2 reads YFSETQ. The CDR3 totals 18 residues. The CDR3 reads CASRRQPTGTGSTDTQYF. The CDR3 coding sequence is TGCGCCAGCCGCCGACAACCCACCGGGACAGGGAGCACAGATACGCAGTATTTT. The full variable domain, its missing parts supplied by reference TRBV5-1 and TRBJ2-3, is KAGVTQTPRYLIKTRGQQVTLSCSPISGHRSVSWYQQTPGQGLQFLFEYFSETQRNKGNFPGRFSGRQFSNSRSEMNVSTLELGDSALYLCASRRQPTGTGSTDTQYFGPGTRLTVL.

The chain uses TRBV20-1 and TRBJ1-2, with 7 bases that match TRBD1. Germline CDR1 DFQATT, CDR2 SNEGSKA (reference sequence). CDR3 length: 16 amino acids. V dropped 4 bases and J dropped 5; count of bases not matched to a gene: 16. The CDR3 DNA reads TGCAGTGCTAAATTTGCGAGACAGGGAATTCAATATGGCTACACCTTC. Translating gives CSAKFARQGIQYGYTF.

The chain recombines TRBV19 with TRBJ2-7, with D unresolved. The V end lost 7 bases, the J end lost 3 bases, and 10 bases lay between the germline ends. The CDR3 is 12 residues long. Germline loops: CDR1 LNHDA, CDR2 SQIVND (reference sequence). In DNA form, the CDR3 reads TGTGCCAGTACCGCCGACGGCTACGAGCAGTACTTC. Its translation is CASTADGYEQYF.

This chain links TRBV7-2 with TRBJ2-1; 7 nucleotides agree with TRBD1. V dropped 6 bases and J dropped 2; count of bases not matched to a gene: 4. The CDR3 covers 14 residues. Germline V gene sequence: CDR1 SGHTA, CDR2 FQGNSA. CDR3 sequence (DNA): TGTGCCAGCAGACGGGACAGAACCTACAATGAGCAGTTCTTC. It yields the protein CASRRDRTYNEQFF. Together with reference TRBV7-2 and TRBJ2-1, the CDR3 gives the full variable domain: GAGVSQSPSNKVTEKGKDVELRCDPISGHTALYWYRQSLGQGLEFLIYFQGNSAPDKSGLPSDRFSAERTGGSVSTLTIQRTQQEDSAVYLCASRRDRTYNEQFFGPGTRLTVL.

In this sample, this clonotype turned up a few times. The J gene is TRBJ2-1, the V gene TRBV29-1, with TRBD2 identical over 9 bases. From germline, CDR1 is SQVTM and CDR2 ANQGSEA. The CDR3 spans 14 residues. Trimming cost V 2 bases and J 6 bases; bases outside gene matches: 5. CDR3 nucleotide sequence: TGCAGCGTTGAATTAGCGGGAGCTGGCAATGAGCAGTTCTTC. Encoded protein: CSVELAGAGNEQFF.

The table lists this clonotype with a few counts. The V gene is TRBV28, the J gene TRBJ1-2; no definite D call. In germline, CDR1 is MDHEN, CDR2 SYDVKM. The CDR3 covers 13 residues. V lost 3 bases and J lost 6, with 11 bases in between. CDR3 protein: CASSFLRDHGYTF. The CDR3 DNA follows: TGTGCCAGCAGTTTCTTGCGGGATCATGGCTACACCTTC.